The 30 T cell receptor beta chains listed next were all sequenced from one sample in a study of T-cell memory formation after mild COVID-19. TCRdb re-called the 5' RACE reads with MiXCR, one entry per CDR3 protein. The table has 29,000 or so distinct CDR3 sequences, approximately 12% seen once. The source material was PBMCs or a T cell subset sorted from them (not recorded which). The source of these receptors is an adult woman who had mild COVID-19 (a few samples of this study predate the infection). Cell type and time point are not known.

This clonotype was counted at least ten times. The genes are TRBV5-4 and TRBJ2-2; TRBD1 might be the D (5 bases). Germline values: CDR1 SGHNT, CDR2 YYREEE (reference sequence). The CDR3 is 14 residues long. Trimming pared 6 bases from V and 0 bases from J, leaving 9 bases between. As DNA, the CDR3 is TGTGCCAGCATAGACAGAACGAACACCGGGGAGCTGTTTTTT. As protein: CASIDRTNTGELFF.

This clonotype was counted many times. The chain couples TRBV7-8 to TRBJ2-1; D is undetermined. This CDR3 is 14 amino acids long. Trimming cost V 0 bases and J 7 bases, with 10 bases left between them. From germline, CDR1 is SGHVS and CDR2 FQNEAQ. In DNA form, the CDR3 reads TGTGCCAGCAGCTTAGCCCTACAACAGAATGAGCAGTTCTTC. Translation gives CASSLALQQNEQFF.

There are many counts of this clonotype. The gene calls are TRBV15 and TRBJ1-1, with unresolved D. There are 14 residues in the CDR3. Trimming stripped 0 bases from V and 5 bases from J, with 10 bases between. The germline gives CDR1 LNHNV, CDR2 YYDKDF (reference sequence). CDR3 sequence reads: CATSRDGVVTEAFF. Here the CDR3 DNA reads TGTGCCACCAGCAGAGATGGGGTAGTAACTGAAGCTTTCTTT. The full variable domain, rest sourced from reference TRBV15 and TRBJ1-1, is DAMVIQNPRYQVTQFGKPVTLSCSQTLNHNVMYWYQQKSSQAPKLLFHYYDKDFNNEADTPDNFQSRRPNTSFCFLDIRSPGLGDTAMYLCATSRDGVVTEAFFGQGTRLTVV.

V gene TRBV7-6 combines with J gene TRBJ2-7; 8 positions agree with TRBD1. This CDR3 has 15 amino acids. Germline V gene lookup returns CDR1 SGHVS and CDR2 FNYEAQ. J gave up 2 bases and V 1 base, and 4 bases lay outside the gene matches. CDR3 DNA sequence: TGTGCCAGCAGCTTAGGAGTGGACAGGGCCTACGAGCAGTACTTC. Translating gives CASSLGVDRAYEQYF.

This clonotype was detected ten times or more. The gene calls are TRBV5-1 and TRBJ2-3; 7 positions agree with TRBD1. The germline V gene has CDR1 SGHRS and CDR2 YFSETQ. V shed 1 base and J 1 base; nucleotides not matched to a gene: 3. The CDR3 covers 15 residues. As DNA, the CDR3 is TGCGCCAGCAGCTTGAACAGGGGCGGCACAGATACGCAGTATTTT. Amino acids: CASSLNRGGTDTQYF.

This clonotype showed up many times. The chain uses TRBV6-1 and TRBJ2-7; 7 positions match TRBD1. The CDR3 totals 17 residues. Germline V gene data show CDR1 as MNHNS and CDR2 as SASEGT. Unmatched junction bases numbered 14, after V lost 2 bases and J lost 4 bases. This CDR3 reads CASSELYRTGFDYEQYF. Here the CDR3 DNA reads TGTGCCAGCAGTGAACTATACCGGACAGGTTTCGATTACGAGCAGTACTTC.

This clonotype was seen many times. CDR3 nucleotide sequence: TGCAGTGCTCCCAGCGTAGATACGCAGTATTTT. Its protein is CSAPSVDTQYF. The V call is TRBV20-1, the J call TRBJ2-3, with D uncertain. CDR1 is DFQATT, CDR2 SNEGSKA, per germline (reference sequence). Deletions cut 5 bases from V and 5 bases from J, with 8 bases between. The CDR3 loop spans 11 amino acids.

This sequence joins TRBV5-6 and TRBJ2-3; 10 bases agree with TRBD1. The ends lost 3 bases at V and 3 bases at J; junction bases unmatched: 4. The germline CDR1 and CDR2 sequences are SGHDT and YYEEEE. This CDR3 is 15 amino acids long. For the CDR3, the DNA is TGTGCCAGCAGCTCATCGGGACAGGGGACAGATACGCAGTATTTT. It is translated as CASSSSGQGTDTQYF.

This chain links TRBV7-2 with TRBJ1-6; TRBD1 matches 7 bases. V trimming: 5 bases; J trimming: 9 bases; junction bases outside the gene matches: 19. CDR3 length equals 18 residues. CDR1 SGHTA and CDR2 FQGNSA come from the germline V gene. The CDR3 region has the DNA TGTGCCAGCAGCCGAAACCTCCTACAGACAGGGTCCGTTTCACCCCTCCACTTT. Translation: CASSRNLLQTGSVSPLHF.

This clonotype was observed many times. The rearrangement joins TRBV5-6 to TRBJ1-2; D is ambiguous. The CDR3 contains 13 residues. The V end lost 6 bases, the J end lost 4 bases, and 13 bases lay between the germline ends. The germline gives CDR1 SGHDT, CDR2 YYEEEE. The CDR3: CASTPWAVYGYTF. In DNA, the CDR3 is TGTGCCAGCACCCCCTGGGCGGTCTATGGCTACACCTTC.

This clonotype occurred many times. DNA of the CDR3: TGTGCCAGCAGCCCTGGGACTAGCGGGAGCAGTAGGTACAATGAGCAGTTCTTC. Protein sequence: CASSPGTSGSSRYNEQFF. This sequence joins TRBV11-3 and TRBJ2-1; 14 bases match TRBD2. The junction had 10 bases not matched to a gene; V was cut back by 5 bases and J by 4 bases. The CDR3 contains 18 residues. CDR1 is SGHNT and CDR2 is YENEEA in the germline V gene.

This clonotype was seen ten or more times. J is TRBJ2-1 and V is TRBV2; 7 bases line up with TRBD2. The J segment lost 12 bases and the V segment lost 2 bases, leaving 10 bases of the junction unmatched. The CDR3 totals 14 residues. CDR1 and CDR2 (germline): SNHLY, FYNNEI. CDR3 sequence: CASSETGRRQGQFF. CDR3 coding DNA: TGTGCCAGCAGTGAAACCGGGAGGAGGCAAGGGCAGTTCTTC.

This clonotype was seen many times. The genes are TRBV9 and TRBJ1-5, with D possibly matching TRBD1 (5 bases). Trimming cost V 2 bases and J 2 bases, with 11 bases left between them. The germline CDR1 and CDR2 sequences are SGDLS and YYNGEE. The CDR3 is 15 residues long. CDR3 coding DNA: TGTGCCAGCAGCGTGGGACTGGGAGGCAATCAGCCCCAGCATTTT. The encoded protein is CASSVGLGGNQPQHF.

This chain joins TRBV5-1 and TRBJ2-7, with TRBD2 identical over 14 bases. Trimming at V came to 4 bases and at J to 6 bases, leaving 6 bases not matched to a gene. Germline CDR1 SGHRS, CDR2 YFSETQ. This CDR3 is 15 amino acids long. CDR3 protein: CASSPTGLAGVEQYF. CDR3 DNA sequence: TGCGCCAGCAGCCCTACGGGACTAGCGGGAGTCGAGCAGTACTTC. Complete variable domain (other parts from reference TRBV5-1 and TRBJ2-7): KAGVTQTPRYLIKTRGQQVTLSCSPISGHRSVSWYQQTPGQGLQFLFEYFSETQRNKGNFPGRFSGRQFSNSRSEMNVSTLELGDSALYLCASSPTGLAGVEQYFGPGTRLTVT.

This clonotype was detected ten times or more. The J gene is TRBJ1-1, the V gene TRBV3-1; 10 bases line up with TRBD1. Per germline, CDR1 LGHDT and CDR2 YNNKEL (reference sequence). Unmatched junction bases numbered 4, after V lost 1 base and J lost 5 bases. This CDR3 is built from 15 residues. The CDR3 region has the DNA TGTGCCAGCAGCCAAGGGGACAGGGGAAAAACTGAAGCTTTCTTT. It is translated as CASSQGDRGKTEAFF.

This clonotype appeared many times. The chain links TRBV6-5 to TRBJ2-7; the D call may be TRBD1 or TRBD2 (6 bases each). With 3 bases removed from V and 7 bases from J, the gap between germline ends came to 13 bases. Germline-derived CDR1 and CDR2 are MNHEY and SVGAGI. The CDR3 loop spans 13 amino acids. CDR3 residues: CASSYWGAREQYF. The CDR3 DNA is TGTGCCAGCAGTTATTGGGGGGCGCGTGAGCAGTACTTC.

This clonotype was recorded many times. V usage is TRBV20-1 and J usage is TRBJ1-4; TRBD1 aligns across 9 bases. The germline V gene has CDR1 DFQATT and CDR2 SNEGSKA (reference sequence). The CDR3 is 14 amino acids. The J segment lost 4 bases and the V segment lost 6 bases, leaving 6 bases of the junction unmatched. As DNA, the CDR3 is TGCAGTGCGGGACAGGGAGGGCATAATGAAAAACTGTTTTTT. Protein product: CSAGQGGHNEKLFF.

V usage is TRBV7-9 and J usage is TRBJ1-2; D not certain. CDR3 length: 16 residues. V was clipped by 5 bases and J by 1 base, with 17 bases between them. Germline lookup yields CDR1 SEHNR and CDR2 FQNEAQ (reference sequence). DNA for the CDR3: TGTGCCAGCAGCCTCTGGCCGGGAGATTATAACTATGGCTACACCTTC. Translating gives CASSLWPGDYNYGYTF. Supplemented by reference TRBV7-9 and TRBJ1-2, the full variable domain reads DTGVSQNPRHKITKRGQNVTFRCDPISEHNRLYWYRQTLGQGPEFLTYFQNEAQLEKSRLLSDRFSAERPKGSFSTLEIQRTEQGDSAMYLCASSLWPGDYNYGYTFGSGTRLTVV.

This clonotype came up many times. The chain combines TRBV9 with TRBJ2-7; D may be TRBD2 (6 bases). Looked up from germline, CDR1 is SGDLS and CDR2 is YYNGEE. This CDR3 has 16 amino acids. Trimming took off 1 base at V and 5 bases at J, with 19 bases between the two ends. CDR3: CASSVSGGGSPHEQYF. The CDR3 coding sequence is TGTGCCAGCAGCGTAAGCGGTGGAGGGTCTCCCCACGAGCAGTACTTC.

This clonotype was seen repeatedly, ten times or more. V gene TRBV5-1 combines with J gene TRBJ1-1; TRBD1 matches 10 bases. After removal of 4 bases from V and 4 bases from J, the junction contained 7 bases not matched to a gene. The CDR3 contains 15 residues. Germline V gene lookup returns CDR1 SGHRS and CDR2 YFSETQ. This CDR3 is CASSRDRGGFTEAFF. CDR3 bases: TGCGCCAGCAGCCGGGACAGGGGTGGATTCACTGAAGCTTTCTTT.

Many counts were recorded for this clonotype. CDR3 coding DNA: TGTGCCAGCAGCCAAGATCCGGCCGTATATGGCTACACCTTC. Translated: CASSQDPAVYGYTF. The chain has TRBV4-2 and TRBJ1-2; no reliable D call. V was shortened by 0 bases and J by 5 bases, with 10 bases between the two germline ends. Germline CDR1 is LGHNA and CDR2 is YNFKEQ. The CDR3 is made up of 14 amino acids.

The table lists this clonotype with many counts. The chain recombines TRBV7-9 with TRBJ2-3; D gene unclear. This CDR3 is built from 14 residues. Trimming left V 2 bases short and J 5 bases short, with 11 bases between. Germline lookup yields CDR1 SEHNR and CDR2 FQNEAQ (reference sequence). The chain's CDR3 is CASSLMSIRDTQYF. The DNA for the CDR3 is TGTGCCAGCAGCTTAATGTCTATTCGAGATACGCAGTATTTT.

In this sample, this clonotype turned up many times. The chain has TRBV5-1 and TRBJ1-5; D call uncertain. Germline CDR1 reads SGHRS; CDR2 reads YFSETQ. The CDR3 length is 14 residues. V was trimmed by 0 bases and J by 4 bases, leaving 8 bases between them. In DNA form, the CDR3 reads TGCGCCAGCAGCTTGGGGACCGCAAATCAGCCCCAGCATTTT. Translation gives CASSLGTANQPQHF. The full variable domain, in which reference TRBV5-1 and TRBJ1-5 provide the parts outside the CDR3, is KAGVTQTPRYLIKTRGQQVTLSCSPISGHRSVSWYQQTPGQGLQFLFEYFSETQRNKGNFPGRFSGRQFSNSRSEMNVSTLELGDSALYLCASSLGTANQPQHFGDGTRLSIL.

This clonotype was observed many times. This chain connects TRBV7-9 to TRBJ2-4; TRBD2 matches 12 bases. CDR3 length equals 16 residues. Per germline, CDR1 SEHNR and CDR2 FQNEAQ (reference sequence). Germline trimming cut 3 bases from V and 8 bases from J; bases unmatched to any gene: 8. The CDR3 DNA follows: TGTGCCAGCAGCTTCGGACTAGCGGGGACTGCAGACATTCAGTACTTC. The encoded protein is CASSFGLAGTADIQYF.

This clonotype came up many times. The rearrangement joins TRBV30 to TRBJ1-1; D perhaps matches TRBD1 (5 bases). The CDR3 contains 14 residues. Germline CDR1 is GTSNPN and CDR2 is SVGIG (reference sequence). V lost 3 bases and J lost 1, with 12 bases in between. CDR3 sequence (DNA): TGTGCCTGGAGGTTGCCAGGGCGGAACACTGAAGCTTTCTTT. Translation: CAWRLPGRNTEAFF.

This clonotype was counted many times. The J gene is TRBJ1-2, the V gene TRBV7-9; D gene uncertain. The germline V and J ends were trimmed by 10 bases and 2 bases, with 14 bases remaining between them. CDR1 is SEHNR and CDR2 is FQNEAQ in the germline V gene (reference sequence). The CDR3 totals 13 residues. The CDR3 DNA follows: TGTGCCATCGCTGGGAATGAAAACTATGGCTACACCTTC. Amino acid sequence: CAIAGNENYGYTF.

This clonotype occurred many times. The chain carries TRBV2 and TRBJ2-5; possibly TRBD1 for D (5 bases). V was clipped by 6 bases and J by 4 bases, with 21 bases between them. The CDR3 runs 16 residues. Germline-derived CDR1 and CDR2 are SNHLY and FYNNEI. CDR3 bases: TGTGCCAGCAGCCTACAGGTTTTACTAAACGGAGAGACCCAGTACTTC. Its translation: CASSLQVLLNGETQYF.

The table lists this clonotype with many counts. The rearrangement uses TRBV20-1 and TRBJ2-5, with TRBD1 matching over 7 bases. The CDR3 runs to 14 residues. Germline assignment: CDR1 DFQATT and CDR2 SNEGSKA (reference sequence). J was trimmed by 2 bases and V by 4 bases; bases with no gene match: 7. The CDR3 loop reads CSAIKTGRQETQYF. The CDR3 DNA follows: TGCAGTGCTATAAAGACAGGGCGGCAAGAGACCCAGTACTTC.

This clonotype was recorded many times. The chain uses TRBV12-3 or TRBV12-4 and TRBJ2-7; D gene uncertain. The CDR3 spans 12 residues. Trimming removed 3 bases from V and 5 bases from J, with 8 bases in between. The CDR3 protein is CASSLGYDEQYF. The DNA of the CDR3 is TGTGCCAGCAGTTTGGGTTATGACGAGCAGTACTTC.

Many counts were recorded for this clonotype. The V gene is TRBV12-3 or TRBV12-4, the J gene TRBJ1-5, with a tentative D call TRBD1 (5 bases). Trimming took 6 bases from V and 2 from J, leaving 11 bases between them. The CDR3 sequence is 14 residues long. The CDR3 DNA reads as TGTGCCAGCAGCAAGAAAGGGGGCAATCAGCCCCAGCATTTT. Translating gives CASSKKGGNQPQHF.